Listed below are T cell receptor beta chains from one sample, sequenced in a study of T cells expressing NK-cell markers. Each CDR3 protein gets one entry in TCRdb, which reprocessed the 5' RACE reads and gives no DNA. The sample holds around 470,000 distinct CDR3 sequences. The sample taken for sequencing was blood T cells: a sorted CD56 or NKG2C T cell subset, CD4+ or CD8+ T cells, or bulk PBMC T cells (not recorded which). These receptors were obtained from a woman aged 45-60 years in good health. Each CDR3 is given with its conserved first and last residue. Fields, in order: J gene, V gene, CDR3 protein.

j_call: TRBJ1-1
v_call: TRBV7-8
cdr3_aa: CASSGPAQTLMNTEAFF

j_call: TRBJ2-2
v_call: TRBV5-1
cdr3_aa: CASSLRDTGELFF

j_call: TRBJ2-1
v_call: TRBV7-8
cdr3_aa: CASSLRRTSGIFEQFF

j_call: TRBJ1-1
v_call: TRBV12-5
cdr3_aa: CASGLALGQPMNTEAFF

j_call: TRBJ1-3
v_call: TRBV12-3/TRBV12-4
cdr3_aa: CASRSTWAHSGNTIYF

j_call: TRBJ2-7
v_call: TRBV20-1
cdr3_aa: CSARKTGVSYEQYF

j_call: TRBJ2-7
v_call: TRBV11-2
cdr3_aa: CASSLNSGTYTYEQYF

j_call: TRBJ2-5
v_call: TRBV29-1
cdr3_aa: CSAGLASGLKETQYF

j_call: TRBJ2-5
v_call: TRBV6-2/TRBV6-3
cdr3_aa: CASSNGQGQETQYF

j_call: TRBJ2-3
v_call: TRBV20-1
cdr3_aa: CSASSSGSTDTQYF

j_call: TRBJ2-7
v_call: TRBV12-3/TRBV12-4
cdr3_aa: CASSFLAGAGFEQYF

j_call: TRBJ1-4
v_call: TRBV12-3/TRBV12-4
cdr3_aa: CASSQKGMANEKLFF

j_call: TRBJ2-1
v_call: TRBV12-3/TRBV12-4
cdr3_aa: CASSPWLRGNNEQFF

j_call: TRBJ2-3
v_call: TRBV29-1
cdr3_aa: CSVEGQTSWDTQYF

j_call: TRBJ2-1
v_call: TRBV7-3
cdr3_aa: CASSLRRGVFYNEQFF

j_call: TRBJ1-1
v_call: TRBV20-1
cdr3_aa: CSARPGGTGVAFF

j_call: TRBJ2-1
v_call: TRBV3-1
cdr3_aa: CASSQAGGGQFF

j_call: TRBJ2-5
v_call: TRBV5-1
cdr3_aa: CASSLSGTGRQTQYF

j_call: TRBJ1-1
v_call: TRBV12-3/TRBV12-4
cdr3_aa: CASRPRTMNTEAFF

j_call: TRBJ1-1
v_call: TRBV5-5
cdr3_aa: CASSRTGQSYTEAFF

j_call: TRBJ2-3
v_call: TRBV5-5
cdr3_aa: CASSWRTVTDTQYF

j_call: TRBJ1-5
v_call: TRBV12-3/TRBV12-4
cdr3_aa: CASRAGKQPQHF

j_call: TRBJ1-1
v_call: TRBV28
cdr3_aa: CASSVTGSQTEAFF

j_call: TRBJ2-7
v_call: TRBV18
cdr3_aa: CASSPTRTSGSRYEQYF

j_call: TRBJ2-1
v_call: TRBV20-1
cdr3_aa: CSARDNIAGMSNEQFF

j_call: TRBJ2-4
v_call: TRBV16
cdr3_aa: CASSQLGTSGDKNIQYF

j_call: TRBJ2-5
v_call: TRBV20-1
cdr3_aa: CSAMLIETQYF

j_call: TRBJ2-1
v_call: TRBV6-6
cdr3_aa: CASSYRAPSYNEQFF

j_call: TRBJ1-2
v_call: TRBV4-1
cdr3_aa: CASSRDSPLLYGYTF

j_call: TRBJ1-2
v_call: TRBV20-1
cdr3_aa: CSAPGGQGYGYTF

j_call: TRBJ2-5
v_call: TRBV6-1
cdr3_aa: CASSDLAGGGGETQYF

j_call: TRBJ2-3
v_call: TRBV7-3
cdr3_aa: CASSLKSPLAGVISCTQYF

j_call: TRBJ1-2
v_call: TRBV29-1
cdr3_aa: CSGGTGLGYTF

j_call: TRBJ2-3
v_call: TRBV11-2
cdr3_aa: CASSARRDFFPDTQYF

j_call: TRBJ1-4
v_call: TRBV5-1
cdr3_aa: CASSFSSNEKLFF

j_call: TRBJ1-3
v_call: TRBV20-1
cdr3_aa: CSARTWILNPSAGNTIYF

j_call: TRBJ2-2
v_call: TRBV10-3
cdr3_aa: CAISESAGGNTGELFF

j_call: TRBJ1-3
v_call: TRBV12-3/TRBV12-4
cdr3_aa: CASYFSGNTIYF

j_call: TRBJ2-1
v_call: TRBV29-1
cdr3_aa: CSARLAGVFDEQFF

j_call: TRBJ2-1
v_call: TRBV4-2
cdr3_aa: CASSQQLNEQFF

j_call: TRBJ1-5
v_call: TRBV4-2
cdr3_aa: CASSQARALNQPQHF

j_call: TRBJ1-1
v_call: TRBV5-1
cdr3_aa: CASADRGLNTEAFF

j_call: TRBJ2-3
v_call: TRBV2
cdr3_aa: CASSGGPGTDTQYF

j_call: TRBJ1-2
v_call: TRBV29-1
cdr3_aa: CSVTQGASQYGYTF

j_call: TRBJ2-3
v_call: TRBV29-1
cdr3_aa: CSVGGGRDLRTDTQYF

j_call: TRBJ2-1
v_call: TRBV9
cdr3_aa: CASSVGLAGEGHEQFF

j_call: TRBJ1-2
v_call: TRBV5-1
cdr3_aa: CASSPNAGTGIEGYTF

j_call: TRBJ2-1
v_call: TRBV29-1
cdr3_aa: CSVDRLAGVGEQFF

j_call: TRBJ1-4
v_call: TRBV25-1
cdr3_aa: CASSGGPWGQGALNEKLFF

j_call: TRBJ2-2
v_call: TRBV15
cdr3_aa: CATSRGQGAQTGELFF

j_call: TRBJ1-1
v_call: TRBV5-1
cdr3_aa: CASMVGGGTEAFF

j_call: TRBJ1-1
v_call: TRBV5-1
cdr3_aa: CASSLDVGLSGTEAFF

j_call: TRBJ2-5
v_call: TRBV5-1
cdr3_aa: CASSRTSDQETQYF

j_call: TRBJ1-1
v_call: TRBV12-3/TRBV12-4
cdr3_aa: CASSFGLITEAFF

j_call: TRBJ2-1
v_call: TRBV4-2
cdr3_aa: CASSHPVGDEQFF